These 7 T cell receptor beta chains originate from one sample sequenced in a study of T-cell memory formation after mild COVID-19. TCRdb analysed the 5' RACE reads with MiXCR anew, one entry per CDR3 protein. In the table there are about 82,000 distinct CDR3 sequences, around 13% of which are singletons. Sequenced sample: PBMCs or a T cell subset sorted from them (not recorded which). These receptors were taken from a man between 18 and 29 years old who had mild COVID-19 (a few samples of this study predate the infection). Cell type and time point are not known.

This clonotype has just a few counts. The CDR3 region is CASTSIGGGETQYF. The DNA of the CDR3 is TGTGCCAGCACCTCAATAGGAGGGGGAGAGACCCAGTACTTC. The V call is TRBV27, the J call TRBJ2-5; D may match TRBD1 or TRBD2 (6 bases each). Trimming removed 7 bases from V and 4 bases from J, with 16 bases in between. CDR3 length: 14 amino acids. Germline CDR1 and CDR2: MNHEY and SMNVEV (reference sequence).

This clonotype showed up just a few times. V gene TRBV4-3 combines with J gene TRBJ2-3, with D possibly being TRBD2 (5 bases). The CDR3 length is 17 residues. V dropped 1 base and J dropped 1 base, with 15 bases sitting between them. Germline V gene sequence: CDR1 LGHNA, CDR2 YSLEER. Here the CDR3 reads CASSQGERAPGTDTQYF. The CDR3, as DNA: TGCGCCAGCAGCCAAGGCGAGAGGGCGCCGGGCACAGATACGCAGTATTTT.

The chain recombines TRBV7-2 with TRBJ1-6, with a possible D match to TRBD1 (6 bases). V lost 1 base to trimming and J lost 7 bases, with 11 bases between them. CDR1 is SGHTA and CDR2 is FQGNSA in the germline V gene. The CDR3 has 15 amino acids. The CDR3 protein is CASSLGQGLNSPLHF. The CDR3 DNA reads TGTGCCAGCAGCTTAGGCCAGGGGTTGAATTCACCCCTCCACTTT.

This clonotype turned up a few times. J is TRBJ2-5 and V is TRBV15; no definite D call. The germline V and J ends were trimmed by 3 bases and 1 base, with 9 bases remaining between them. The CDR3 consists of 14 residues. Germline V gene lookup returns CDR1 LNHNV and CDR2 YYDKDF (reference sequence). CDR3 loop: CATSSTDFQETQYF. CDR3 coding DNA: TGTGCCACCAGCAGTACAGACTTCCAAGAGACCCAGTACTTC.

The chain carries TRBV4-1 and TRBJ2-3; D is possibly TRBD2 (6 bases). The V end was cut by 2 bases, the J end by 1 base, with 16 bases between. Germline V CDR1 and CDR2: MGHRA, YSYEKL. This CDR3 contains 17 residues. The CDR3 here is CASSQPLGRRGTDTQYF. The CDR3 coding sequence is TGCGCCAGCAGCCAACCCCTAGGGAGGAGGGGCACAGATACGCAGTATTTT.

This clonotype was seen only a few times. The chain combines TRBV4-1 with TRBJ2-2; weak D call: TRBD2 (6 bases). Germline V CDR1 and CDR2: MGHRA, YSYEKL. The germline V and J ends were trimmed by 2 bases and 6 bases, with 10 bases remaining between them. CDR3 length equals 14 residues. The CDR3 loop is CASSQTAGPGELFF. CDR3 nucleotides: TGCGCCAGCAGCCAAACCGCGGGGCCCGGGGAGCTGTTTTTT.

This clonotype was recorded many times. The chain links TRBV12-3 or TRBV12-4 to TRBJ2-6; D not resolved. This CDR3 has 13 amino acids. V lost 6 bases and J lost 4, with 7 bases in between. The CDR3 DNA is TGTGCCAGCAGGCGAGGCGGGGCCAACGTCCTGACTTTC. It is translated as CASRRGGANVLTF.